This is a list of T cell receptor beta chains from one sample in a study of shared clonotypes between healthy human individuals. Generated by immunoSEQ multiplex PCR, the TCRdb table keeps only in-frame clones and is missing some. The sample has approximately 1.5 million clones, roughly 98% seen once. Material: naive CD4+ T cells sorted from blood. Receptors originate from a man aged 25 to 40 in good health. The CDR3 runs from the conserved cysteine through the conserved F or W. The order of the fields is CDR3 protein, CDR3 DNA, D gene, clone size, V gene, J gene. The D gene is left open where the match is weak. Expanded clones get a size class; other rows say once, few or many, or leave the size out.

CASSPQLGIGTDTQYF	TGTGCCAGCAGCCCACAACTAGGTATTGGCACAGATACGCAGTATTTT	NA	once	TRBV9	TRBJ2-3
CASSSRRGHEQFF	TGTGCCAGCAGCTCGCGGCGGGGGCATGAGCAGTTCTTC	NA	NA	TRBV5-6	TRBJ2-1
CASSPQGAGEEQYF	TGTGCCAGCAGCCCACAGGGGGCAGGAGAGGAGCAGTACTTC	TRBD1	NA	TRBV2	TRBJ2-7
CASSLEAVNTEAFF	TGTGCCAGCAGCTTAGAGGCTGTGAACACTGAAGCTTTCTTT	NA	NA	TRBV11-2	TRBJ1-1
CASTEGASGPYNEQFF	TGTGCCAGCACCGAGGGGGCTAGCGGGCCCTACAATGAGCAGTTCTTC	NA	NA	TRBV9	TRBJ2-1
CASSSPTGGIQYF	TGTGCCAGCAGTTCCCCGACTGGGGGGATTCAGTACTTC	NA	NA	TRBV28	TRBJ2-4
CATGGDRRFYEQYF	TGTGCCACCGGGGGGGACAGGCGGTTCTACGAGCAGTACTTC	NA	NA	TRBV6-1	TRBJ2-7
CASRLAGAQETQYF	TGTGCCAGCAGGTTAGCGGGAGCCCAAGAGACCCAGTACTTC	TRBD2	NA	TRBV28	TRBJ2-5
CASSFQRGQETQYF	TGTGCCAGCAGCTTCCAGCGGGGTCAAGAGACCCAGTACTTC	TRBD2	NA	TRBV7-2	TRBJ2-5
CASSRRDRGGEQYF	TGTGCCAGCAGCCGTAGGGACAGGGGAGGCGAGCAGTACTTC	TRBD1	NA	TRBV28	TRBJ2-7
CASSLVGTDSGELFF	TGCGCCAGCAGCTTGGTAGGGACAGATTCTGGGGAGCTGTTTTTT	TRBD1	NA	TRBV5-1	TRBJ2-2
CASSITSLTGDVVKNIQYF	TGTGCCAGTAGTATCACCTCATTGACAGGGGATGTAGTCAAAAACATTCAGTACTTC	TRBD1	NA	TRBV19	TRBJ2-4
CASSPPGRGGYEQYF	TGTGCCAGCAGCCCCCCCGGGCGGGGCGGTTACGAGCAGTACTTC	NA	NA	TRBV7-6	TRBJ2-7
CASSRGGPSGRAGPRYF	TGTGCCAGCAGCCGCGGAGGGCCTAGCGGGAGGGCGGGACCGCGGTATTTT	TRBD2	NA	TRBV11-2	TRBJ2-3
CASSKTSGALYNEQFF	TGTGCCAGCAGCAAGACTAGCGGGGCCCTCTACAATGAGCAGTTCTTC	TRBD2	NA	TRBV9	TRBJ2-1
CASSLGRAHTGELFF	TGTGCCAGCAGCCTCGGGAGGGCCCACACCGGGGAGCTGTTTTTT	TRBD2	NA	TRBV28	TRBJ2-2
CAITTHGEGSEEGYTF	TGTGCCATCACCACTCACGGGGAGGGGAGTGAAGAGGGCTACACCTTC	NA	NA	TRBV10-3	TRBJ1-2
CASSLAGGGKNIQYF	TGTGCCAGCAGCTTGGCAGGGGGTGGCAAAAACATTCAGTACTTC	TRBD1	NA	TRBV5-4	TRBJ2-4
CASSNPGEISGNTIYF	TGTGCCAGTAGTAACCCAGGGGAAATTTCCGGAAACACCATATATTTT	NA	once	TRBV19	TRBJ1-3
CASSIVSGRAGSEQYF	TGTGCCAGCAGCATTGTTAGCGGGAGGGCCGGTTCAGAGCAGTACTTC	NA	NA	TRBV21-1	TRBJ2-7
CASSYQGGGRQTQYF	TGTGCCAGCAGTTACCAGGGGGGAGGTCGGCAGACCCAGTACTTC	NA	NA	TRBV6-5	TRBJ2-5
CSAPLLAGRTDTQYF	TGCAGCGCCCCTCTTCTAGCGGGGCGCACAGATACGCAGTATTTT	TRBD2	NA	TRBV29-1	TRBJ2-3
CATSRPRDRGETQYF	TGTGCCACCAGCAGACCCCGGGACAGGGGCGAGACCCAGTACTTC	TRBD1	NA	TRBV15	TRBJ2-5